This TCR beta chain appears in the sequencing data of a study of T cells in Graves' hyperthyroidism and ophthalmopathy. Trimming took off 3 bases at V and 2 bases at J, with 7 bases between the two ends. This CDR3 is built from 13 residues. CDR1 and CDR2 (germline): SGHNT, YENEEA. Researchers took RNA transcripts and amplified the TCR beta CDR3 regions from them. The study used the HTBI primer set for a first-round RT-PCR of the TCR CDR3. MiXCR, applied by TCRdb to the multiplex PCR reads, yields one record per CDR3 protein. The sample shows a few hundred thousand distinct CDR3 sequences, less than 20% of them seen only once.

The clonotype comes from a woman in her 30s with Graves' hyperthyroidism. The sequenced sample consisted of blood. The gene calls are TRBV11-3 and TRBJ1-1; D uncertain. Here the CDR3 DNA reads TGTGCCAGCAGCTTTTTCGTTAACACTGAAGCTTTCTTT. Translating it yields CASSFFVNTEAFF.